These 23 T cell receptor beta chains were all obtained from the same sample, sequenced in a study of identical twins. TCRdb re-derived calls from the 5' RACE reads in MiXCR, one entry per CDR3 protein. The repertoire holds around 530,000 distinct CDR3 sequences, approximately 14% seen once, with nearly 0.45% in the top ten. The same data also went into a second study, on yellow fever vaccine responses in identical twins.

Sequencing input: CD4+ T cells sorted from blood. Receptors were obtained from a woman aged 18-29 years in good health.

This clonotype has a count of ten or more. The gene calls are TRBV28 and TRBJ1-1, with unresolved D. V was cut by 7 bases and J by 1 base, with 13 bases left in between. Germline V gene lookup returns CDR1 MDHEN and CDR2 SYDVKM. This CDR3 has 14 residues. CDR3 coding DNA: TGTGCCAGCATCTCCATCTTGCGGAACACTGAAGCTTTCTTT. Its protein is CASISILRNTEAFF.

The CDR3 here is CASSPSLLAGFEQFF. In DNA, the CDR3 is TGTGCCAGCAGCCCATCGTTGCTAGCGGGATTTGAGCAGTTCTTC. The chain combines TRBV5-6 with TRBJ2-1; the match to TRBD2 covers 9 bases. This CDR3 comprises 15 residues. Germline CDR1 is SGHDT and CDR2 is YYEEEE. V shed 4 bases and J 9 bases; nucleotides not matched to a gene: 11.

This chain joins TRBV11-1 and TRBJ2-2, with 8 bases identical to TRBD1. Germline V gene lookup returns CDR1 SGHAT and CDR2 FQDESV (reference sequence). After removal of 3 bases from V and 3 bases from J, the junction contained 6 bases not matched to a gene. CDR3 length: 16 residues. CDR3 region: CASSFQGASDTGELFF. CDR3 coding DNA: TGTGCCAGCAGCTTTCAGGGGGCCTCAGACACCGGGGAGCTGTTTTTT. Full variable domain (missing parts from reference TRBV11-1 and TRBJ2-2): EAEVAQSPRYKITEKSQAVAFWCDPISGHATLYWYRQILGQGPELLVQFQDESVVDDSQLPKDRFSAERLKGVDSTLKIQPAELGDSAMYLCASSFQGASDTGELFFGEGSRLTVL.

The chain recombines TRBV5-1 with TRBJ1-6; 8 positions match TRBD1. The ends lost 3 bases at V and 9 bases at J; junction bases unmatched: 5. Germline CDR1 and CDR2: SGHRS and YFSETQ. CDR3 size: 14 residues. CDR3 loop: CASSYGQGVSPLHF. CDR3 nucleotide sequence: TGCGCCAGCAGCTATGGACAGGGTGTTTCACCCCTCCACTTT.

V gene TRBV9 combines with J gene TRBJ1-1, with a tentative D call TRBD1 (6 bases). Germline lookup yields CDR1 SGDLS and CDR2 YYNGEE. V was pared by 4 bases and J by 5 bases, with 18 bases between. This CDR3 comprises 15 residues. The CDR3 DNA sequence: TGTGCCAGCAGCCCCCAAGGGAAGGGACAAACTGAAGCTTTCTTT. Its protein product is CASSPQGKGQTEAFF.

The chain uses TRBV27 and TRBJ1-2; 7 positions agree with TRBD1. From germline, CDR1 is MNHEY and CDR2 SMNVEV (reference sequence). Unmatched junction bases numbered 4, after V lost 6 bases and J lost 0 bases. CDR3 length equals 14 residues. In DNA form, the CDR3 reads TGTGCCAGCAGCGAGACAGGGACTAACTATGGCTACACCTTC. Protein product: CASSETGTNYGYTF.

The chain joins TRBV5-1 to TRBJ2-1; 8 bases are a match to TRBD2. Trimming removed 2 bases from V and 5 bases from J; junction bases left unmatched: 12. This CDR3 spans 17 amino acids. Germline CDR1 and CDR2: SGHRS and YFSETQ. In nucleotides, the CDR3 is TGCGCCAGCAGCTTCGTCCCATCGGGGGGGGCCCACAATGAGCAGTTCTTC. Residues: CASSFVPSGGAHNEQFF.

This clonotype turned up a few times. The J gene is TRBJ1-2, the V gene TRBV6-5; tentatively, D is TRBD1 (5 bases). V dropped 0 bases and J dropped 5 bases, with 22 bases sitting between them. Germline V gene lookup returns CDR1 MNHEY and CDR2 SVGAGI. CDR3 length: 18 amino acids. The DNA for the CDR3 is TGTGCCAGCAGTTACTCGGGCAGGGCCATTCACCCGAGTTATGGCTACACCTTC. It is translated as CASSYSGRAIHPSYGYTF.

This clonotype has ten or more counts. CDR3 in amino acids: CASSLGRSQETQYF. The CDR3 region has the DNA TGCGCCAGCAGCTTGGGCAGATCACAAGAGACCCAGTACTTC. This rearrangement joins TRBV5-1 to TRBJ2-5; D gene ambiguous. V lost 0 bases and J lost 2, with 8 bases in between. In germline, CDR1 is SGHRS, CDR2 YFSETQ. The CDR3 consists of 14 residues.

This clonotype was seen ten or more times. The genes are TRBV4-1 and TRBJ1-2, with TRBD1 identical over 7 bases. Germline CDR1 and CDR2: MGHRA and YSYEKL. Unmatched junction bases numbered 6, after V lost 6 bases and J lost 8 bases. The length of the CDR3 is 12 residues. CDR3 DNA: TGCGCCAGCAGTTTGACAGGGAGCGGCTACACCTTC. Amino acids: CASSLTGSGYTF.

The table lists this clonotype with a few counts. V gene TRBV10-3 combines with J gene TRBJ1-1; possibly TRBD1 for D (5 bases). Germline V lookup: CDR1 ENHRY, CDR2 SYGVKD. The V end was cut by 7 bases, the J end by 1 base, with 13 bases between. This CDR3 is 14 amino acids long. The CDR3 DNA reads as TGTGCCATCACCAGTGGGGGAGGGAACACTGAAGCTTTCTTT. Residues: CAITSGGGNTEAFF.

This clonotype was detected a few times. The CDR3 DNA sequence: TGCGCCAGCAGTGGGACGGATAACAATGAGCAGTTCTTC. Its translation is CASSGTDNNEQFF. The chain carries TRBV10-1 and TRBJ2-1; D gene ambiguous. Trimming cost V 4 bases and J 5 bases, with 9 bases left between them. The CDR3 covers 13 residues. Germline V gene lookup returns CDR1 WNHNN and CDR2 SYGVQD (reference sequence).

This chain links TRBV12-3 or TRBV12-4 with TRBJ2-3; 10 bases are shared with TRBD2. The V gene end was trimmed by 7 bases and the J gene end by 13 bases; junction bases not matched to a gene: 8. The CDR3 extends over 12 amino acids. DNA for the CDR3: TGTGCCAGCAACCTGAGCGGGGGGGAAAAGTATTTT. Protein: CASNLSGGEKYF.

This clonotype was seen ten or more times. The chain links TRBV12-3 or TRBV12-4 to TRBJ2-7; 7 bases fit TRBD1. Trimming removed 6 bases from V and 4 bases from J; junction bases left unmatched: 6. CDR3 length equals 13 residues. In DNA, the CDR3 is TGTGCCAGCAGCCAGGGGGTCCTTTACGAGCAGTACGTC. Amino acids: CASSQGVLYEQYV.

This clonotype has just a few counts. The genes are TRBV12-3 or TRBV12-4 and TRBJ2-1; no clear D. The V gene lost 4 bases and the J gene lost 0 bases, with 13 bases spanning the gap. This CDR3 comprises 16 residues. The DNA of the CDR3 is TGTGCCAGCAGTTATCGGACGAGAAGCTCCTACAATGAGCAGTTCTTC. It yields the protein CASSYRTRSSYNEQFF.

This clonotype was seen only a few times. The CDR3 DNA follows: TGTGCCAGCAGTTTAGGCAATACTAACTATGGCTACACCTTC. It specifies CASSLGNTNYGYTF. The V gene is TRBV12-3 or TRBV12-4, the J gene TRBJ1-2; D is undetermined. The CDR3 contains 14 residues. Trimming took 1 base from V and 0 from J, leaving 6 bases between them.

The V gene is TRBV11-2, the J gene TRBJ2-3, with D possibly matching TRBD2 (7 bases). Germline V gene sequence: CDR1 SGHAT, CDR2 FQNNGV. V was cut by 7 bases and J by 2 bases, with 16 bases left in between. CDR3 length equals 15 residues. The CDR3 DNA is TGTGCCAGCACCCTAGGGGGGGGCCCCACAGATACGCAGTATTTT. Translating it yields CASTLGGGPTDTQYF. Using reference TRBV11-2 and TRBJ2-3 for the parts outside the CDR3, the full variable domain is EAGVAQSPRYKIIEKRQSVAFWCNPISGHATLYWYQQILGQGPKLLIQFQNNGVVDDSQLPKDRFSAERLKGVDSTLKIQPAKLEDSAVYLCASTLGGGPTDTQYFGPGTRLTVL.

This clonotype turned up a few times. This chain links TRBV3-1 with TRBJ2-7, with 13 bases that match TRBD2. Germline V gene sequence: CDR1 LGHDT, CDR2 YNNKEL (reference sequence). CDR3 size: 20 residues. Trimming removed 1 base from V and 2 bases from J; junction bases left unmatched: 14. CDR3 protein: CASSQALGGTSGKRTYEQYF. The CDR3 nucleotides are TGTGCCAGCAGCCAAGCCCTAGGGGGGACTAGCGGGAAAAGGACCTACGAGCAGTACTTC.

V and J are TRBV5-1 and TRBJ2-1, with D perhaps TRBD1 (6 bases). Germline V gives CDR1 SGHRS, CDR2 YFSETQ. This CDR3 spans 18 amino acids. V gave up 3 bases and J gave up 5 bases, with 24 bases separating them. For the CDR3, the DNA is TGCGCCAGCAGCTCCCCCCCCCCGGGACAAATAATTCACAATGAGCAGTTCTTC. It yields the protein CASSSPPPGQIIHNEQFF.

V gene TRBV7-8 combines with J gene TRBJ2-2; D is ambiguous. The germline V gene encodes CDR1 SGHVS and CDR2 FQNEAQ. The V and J ends lost 3 bases and 4 bases respectively, with 9 bases between them. This CDR3 is built from 14 residues. Here the CDR3 DNA reads TGTGCCAGCAGCTTGGGTCAGTTCACCGGGGAGCTGTTTTTT. This gives the protein CASSLGQFTGELFF.

This clonotype was counted at least ten times. The genes are TRBV6-5 and TRBJ1-3; 11 nucleotides align to TRBD1. With V trimmed by 4 bases and J by 3 bases, 5 bases remained unmatched. Germline V gene data show CDR1 as MNHEY and CDR2 as SVGAGI. The CDR3 length is 16 residues. CDR3 loop: CASSLGQGAFGNTIYF. The CDR3 DNA is TGTGCCAGCAGTTTAGGACAGGGGGCATTTGGAAACACCATATATTTT.

The CDR3 is CASSSGPWGQPQHF. The CDR3 region has the DNA TGTGCCAGCAGCAGCGGACCATGGGGGCAGCCCCAGCATTTT. The chain combines TRBV12-3 or TRBV12-4 with TRBJ1-5; tentative D call: TRBD1 (5 bases). The V end was cut by 6 bases, the J end by 7 bases, with 16 bases between. The CDR3 loop spans 14 amino acids.

The chain combines TRBV20-1 with TRBJ2-3, with 10 bases fitting TRBD2. The germline CDR1 and CDR2 sequences are DFQATT and SNEGSKA (reference sequence). V trimming: 0 bases; J trimming: 2 bases; junction bases outside the gene matches: 8. This CDR3 has 17 amino acids. The CDR3 here is CSARDFQRGGITDTQYF. In DNA, the CDR3 is TGCAGTGCTAGAGATTTTCAGCGGGGGGGAATCACAGATACGCAGTATTTT.